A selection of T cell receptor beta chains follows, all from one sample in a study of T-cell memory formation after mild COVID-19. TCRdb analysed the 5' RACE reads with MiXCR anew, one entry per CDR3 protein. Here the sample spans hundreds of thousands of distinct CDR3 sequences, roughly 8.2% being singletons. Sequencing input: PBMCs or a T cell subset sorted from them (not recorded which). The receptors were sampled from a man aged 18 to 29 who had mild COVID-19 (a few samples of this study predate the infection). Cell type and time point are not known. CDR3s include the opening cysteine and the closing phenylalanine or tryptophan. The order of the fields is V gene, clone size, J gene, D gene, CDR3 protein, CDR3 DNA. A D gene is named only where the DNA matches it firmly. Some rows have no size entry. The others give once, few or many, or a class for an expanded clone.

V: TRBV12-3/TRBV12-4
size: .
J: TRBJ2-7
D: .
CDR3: CASSGNTAYEQYF
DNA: TGTGCCAGCAGTGGGAACACGGCCTACGAGCAGTACTTC

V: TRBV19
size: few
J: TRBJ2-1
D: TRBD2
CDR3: CASRRVSGGLGRQFF
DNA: TGTGCCAGTAGGCGGGTGAGCGGGGGGTTGGGTCGGCAGTTCTTC

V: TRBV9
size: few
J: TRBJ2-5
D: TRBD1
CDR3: CASSTRTGIQETQYF
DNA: TGTGCCAGCAGCACCCGGACAGGTATACAAGAGACCCAGTACTTC

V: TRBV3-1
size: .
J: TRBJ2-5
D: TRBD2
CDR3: CASSDGTSGETQYF
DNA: TGTGCCAGCAGCGACGGGACTAGCGGCGAGACCCAGTACTTC

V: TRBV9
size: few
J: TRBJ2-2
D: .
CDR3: CASSVDRAGTGELFF
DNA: TGTGCCAGCAGCGTAGACAGGGCGGGTACCGGGGAGCTGTTTTTT

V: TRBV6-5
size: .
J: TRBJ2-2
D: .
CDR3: CASSYSRDTGELFF
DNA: TGTGCCAGCAGTTACTCCAGGGATACCGGGGAGCTGTTTTTT

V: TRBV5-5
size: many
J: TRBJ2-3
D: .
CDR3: CASSLVSGAADTQYF
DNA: TGTGCCAGCAGCTTGGTATCTGGGGCTGCAGATACGCAGTATTTT

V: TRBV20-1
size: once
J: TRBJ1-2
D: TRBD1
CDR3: CSARASGQGARGGYTF
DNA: TGCAGTGCTAGAGCTTCAGGACAGGGGGCGCGGGGAGGCTACACCTTC

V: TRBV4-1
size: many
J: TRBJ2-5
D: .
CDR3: CASSPVGVETQYF
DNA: TGCGCCAGCAGCCCAGTAGGGGTTGAGACCCAGTACTTC

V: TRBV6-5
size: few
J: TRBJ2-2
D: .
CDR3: CASSYSIGELFF
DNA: TGTGCCAGCAGTTACTCGATCGGAGAGCTGTTTTTT

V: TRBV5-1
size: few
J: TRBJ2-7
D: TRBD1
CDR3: CASSPDRAREQYF
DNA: TGCGCCAGCAGCCCCGACAGGGCCCGGGAGCAGTACTTC

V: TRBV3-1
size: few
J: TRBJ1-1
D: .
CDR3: CASSREDTEAFF
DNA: TGTGCCAGCAGCCGTGAGGACACTGAAGCTTTCTTT

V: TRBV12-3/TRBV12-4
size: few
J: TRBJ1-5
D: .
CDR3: CASRQFIPGCNQPQHF
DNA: TGTGCCAGCAGACAGTTCATTCCAGGGTGCAATCAGCCCCAGCATTTT

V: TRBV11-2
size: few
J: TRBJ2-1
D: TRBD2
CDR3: CASSVYPGTSGGAAKNEQFF
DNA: TGTGCCAGCAGCGTATACCCCGGGACTAGCGGGGGGGCCGCTAAAAATGAGCAGTTCTTC

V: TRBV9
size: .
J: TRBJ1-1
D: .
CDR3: CASSVDEGIEAFF
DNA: TGTGCCAGCAGCGTAGACGAGGGAATTGAAGCTTTCTTT

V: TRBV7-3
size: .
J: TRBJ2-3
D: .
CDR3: CASSLPQDTQYF
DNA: TGTGCCAGCAGCCTACCTCAAGATACGCAGTATTTT

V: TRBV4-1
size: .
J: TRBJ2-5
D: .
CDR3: CASSQSADQETQYF
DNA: TGCGCCAGCAGCCAAAGCGCGGACCAAGAGACCCAGTACTTC

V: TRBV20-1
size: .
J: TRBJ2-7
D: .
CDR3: CSARASSGPRYEQYF
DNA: TGCAGTGCTAGAGCGTCCTCCGGGCCTCGCTACGAGCAGTACTTC

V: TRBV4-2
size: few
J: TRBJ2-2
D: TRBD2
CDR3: CASSLMTGTSGGLGTGELFF
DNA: TGTGCCAGCAGCCTTATGACTGGGACTAGCGGGGGGTTGGGCACCGGGGAGCTGTTTTTT

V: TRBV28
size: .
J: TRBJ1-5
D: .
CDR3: CASSTQGGISNQPQHF
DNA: TGTGCCAGCAGTACTCAGGGAGGGATTAGCAATCAGCCCCAGCATTTT

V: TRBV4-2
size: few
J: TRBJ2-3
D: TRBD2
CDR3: CASSQERGSSTDTQYF
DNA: TGTGCCAGCAGCCAGGAGCGGGGGTCTAGCACAGATACGCAGTATTTT

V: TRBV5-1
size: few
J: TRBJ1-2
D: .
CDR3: CASSLSRDYGYTF
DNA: TGCGCCAGCAGCTTATCCAGGGACTATGGCTACACCTTC

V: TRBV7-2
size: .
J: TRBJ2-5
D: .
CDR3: CASSLSWEETQYF
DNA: TGTGCCAGCAGCCTCTCGTGGGAAGAGACCCAGTACTTC

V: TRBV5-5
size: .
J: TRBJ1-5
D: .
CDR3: CASSLQPYSNQPQHF
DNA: TGTGCCAGCAGCCTCCAGCCTTATAGCAATCAGCCCCAGCATTTT

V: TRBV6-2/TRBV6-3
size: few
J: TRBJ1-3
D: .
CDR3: CASSPRTIMSSGNTIYF
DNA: TGTGCCAGCAGCCCTAGGACGATTATGAGCTCTGGAAACACCATATATTTT

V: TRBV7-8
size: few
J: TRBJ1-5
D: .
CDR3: CASSLQDGQPQHF
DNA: TGTGCCAGCAGCTTACAGGACGGTCAGCCCCAGCATTTT

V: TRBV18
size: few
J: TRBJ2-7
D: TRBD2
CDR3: CASSPVAGGLMNYEQYF
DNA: TGTGCCAGCTCACCGGTAGCGGGGGGGCTTATGAACTACGAGCAGTACTTC

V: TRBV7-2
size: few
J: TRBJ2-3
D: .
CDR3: CASSPPSAYTQYF
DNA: TGTGCCAGCAGCCCGCCTAGTGCATATACGCAGTATTTT

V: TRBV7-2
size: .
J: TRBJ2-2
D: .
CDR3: CASSLVPQGGTGELFF
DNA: TGTGCCAGCAGCTTAGTCCCGCAGGGGGGAACCGGGGAGCTGTTTTTT

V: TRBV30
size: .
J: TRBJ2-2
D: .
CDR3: CAWRSPGTGSTGELFF
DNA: TGTGCCTGGAGGTCACCGGGAACAGGGAGCACCGGGGAGCTGTTTTTT

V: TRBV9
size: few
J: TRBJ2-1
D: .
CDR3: CASSGGRYEQFF
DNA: TGTGCCAGCAGCGGGGGGAGGTATGAGCAGTTCTTC